This is a list of T cell receptor beta chains from one sample in a study of T cell responses to AZD1222 COVID-19 vaccine. Clones were read by immunoSEQ multiplex PCR, and TCRdb kept only the in-frame ones, dropping some. The table shows 90,000 or so clones, with about 92% occurring only once. Here the sequenced sample was peripheral blood, taken 28 days after the second AZD1222 dose. Receptors originate from an adult who received the AZD1222 COVID-19 vaccine. Each CDR3 is given without its conserved first and last residue.

v_call	j_call	cdr3_length	cdr3_aa
TRBV7-6	TRBJ1-5	13	ASSGDSGLGQPQH
TRBV28	TRBJ2-5	11	ASNWGHQETQY
TRBV13	TRBJ1-3	15	ASSLRRGVSSGNTIY
TRBV9	TRBJ1-5	13	ASSPGQSSNQPQH
TRBV19	TRBJ2-1	13	ASSIGTVPSNEQF
TRBV15	TRBJ1-3	13	ATSSLTTRGDTIY
TRBV18	TRBJ2-5	14	ASSPSAGGLRETQY
TRBV10-2	TRBJ1-5	11	ASSFEWGQPQH
TRBV7-9	TRBJ2-7	14	ASSSIALADSYEQY
TRBV4-1	TRBJ1-2	11	ASSAQQRQGYT
TRBV24-1	TRBJ1-4	13	ATSDASKGDEKLF
TRBV6-5	TRBJ2-1	9	ASTISIYGF
TRBV9	TRBJ1-1	14	ASSAIPRGRGAEAF
TRBV25-1	TRBJ2-7	11	ASSEYPSYEQY
TRBV7-9	TRBJ2-3	11	ASSLAGGDTQY
TRBV5-4	TRBJ1-2	12	ASSLWGSNYGYT
TRBV7-7	TRBJ2-7	17	ASSLSGGRWLVGWYEQY
TRBV3-1/TRBV3-2	TRBJ2-3	15	ASSQDPTGTRTDTQY
TRBV4-3	TRBJ1-5	13	ASSPEPFTGQPQH
TRBV20-1	TRBJ1-2	9	SAPGGYGYT
TRBV7-9	TRBJ1-4	12	ASARWTQKEKLF
TRBV30	TRBJ2-5	12	AWSEIRGRWTQY